This TCR beta chain was profiled in a study of T cell repertoires in ileal Crohn's disease. Trimming took 2 bases from V and 0 from J, leaving 18 bases between them. CDR3 length: 18 residues. The germline V gene has CDR1 SGDLS and CDR2 YYNGEE. Sequencing used immunoSEQ multiplex PCR; TCRdb keeps in-frame clones, though not all of them. The sample yields 15,000 or so clones, roughly 83% seen once. This rearrangement joins TRBV9 to TRBJ2-1; possibly TRBD2 for D (7 bases). This sequence originates from an adult with Crohn's disease. The sample consisted of ileal tissue. The CDR3 DNA reads as TGTGCCAGCAGCGTCCCCCAAGGGGGGGGGAGCTCCTACAATGAGCAGTTCTTC. This sequence encodes CASSVPQGGGSSYNEQFF.